This TCR beta chain was profiled in a study of T-cell reconstitution after alpha-beta-depleted transplantation in children. Unique molecular identifiers were used in preparing the TCRbeta library. TCRdb used MiXCR to reprocess the PCR reads, holding one entry per CDR3 protein. The top ten hold 3.5% to 5% of the sample, which has some 590,000 distinct CDR3 sequences, roughly a tenth seen once. This clonotype showed up just a few times. This CDR3 comprises 15 residues. Between the trimmed V and J ends, which lost 2 bases and 9 bases, there was a span of 17 bases. Germline V lookup: CDR1 SGHVS, CDR2 FQNEAQ.

This chain uses TRBV7-8 with TRBJ2-1; a weak D match, TRBD2 (6 bases). The material was PBMCs from the stem cell graft donor, obtained from the stem cell graft. The sequence was obtained from a human donor who donated a stem cell graft to a child with acute myeloid leukemia. The CDR3: CASSLLMRGSAEQFF. The CDR3 bases are TGTGCCAGCAGCTTATTGATGCGGGGCTCGGCTGAGCAGTTCTTC.